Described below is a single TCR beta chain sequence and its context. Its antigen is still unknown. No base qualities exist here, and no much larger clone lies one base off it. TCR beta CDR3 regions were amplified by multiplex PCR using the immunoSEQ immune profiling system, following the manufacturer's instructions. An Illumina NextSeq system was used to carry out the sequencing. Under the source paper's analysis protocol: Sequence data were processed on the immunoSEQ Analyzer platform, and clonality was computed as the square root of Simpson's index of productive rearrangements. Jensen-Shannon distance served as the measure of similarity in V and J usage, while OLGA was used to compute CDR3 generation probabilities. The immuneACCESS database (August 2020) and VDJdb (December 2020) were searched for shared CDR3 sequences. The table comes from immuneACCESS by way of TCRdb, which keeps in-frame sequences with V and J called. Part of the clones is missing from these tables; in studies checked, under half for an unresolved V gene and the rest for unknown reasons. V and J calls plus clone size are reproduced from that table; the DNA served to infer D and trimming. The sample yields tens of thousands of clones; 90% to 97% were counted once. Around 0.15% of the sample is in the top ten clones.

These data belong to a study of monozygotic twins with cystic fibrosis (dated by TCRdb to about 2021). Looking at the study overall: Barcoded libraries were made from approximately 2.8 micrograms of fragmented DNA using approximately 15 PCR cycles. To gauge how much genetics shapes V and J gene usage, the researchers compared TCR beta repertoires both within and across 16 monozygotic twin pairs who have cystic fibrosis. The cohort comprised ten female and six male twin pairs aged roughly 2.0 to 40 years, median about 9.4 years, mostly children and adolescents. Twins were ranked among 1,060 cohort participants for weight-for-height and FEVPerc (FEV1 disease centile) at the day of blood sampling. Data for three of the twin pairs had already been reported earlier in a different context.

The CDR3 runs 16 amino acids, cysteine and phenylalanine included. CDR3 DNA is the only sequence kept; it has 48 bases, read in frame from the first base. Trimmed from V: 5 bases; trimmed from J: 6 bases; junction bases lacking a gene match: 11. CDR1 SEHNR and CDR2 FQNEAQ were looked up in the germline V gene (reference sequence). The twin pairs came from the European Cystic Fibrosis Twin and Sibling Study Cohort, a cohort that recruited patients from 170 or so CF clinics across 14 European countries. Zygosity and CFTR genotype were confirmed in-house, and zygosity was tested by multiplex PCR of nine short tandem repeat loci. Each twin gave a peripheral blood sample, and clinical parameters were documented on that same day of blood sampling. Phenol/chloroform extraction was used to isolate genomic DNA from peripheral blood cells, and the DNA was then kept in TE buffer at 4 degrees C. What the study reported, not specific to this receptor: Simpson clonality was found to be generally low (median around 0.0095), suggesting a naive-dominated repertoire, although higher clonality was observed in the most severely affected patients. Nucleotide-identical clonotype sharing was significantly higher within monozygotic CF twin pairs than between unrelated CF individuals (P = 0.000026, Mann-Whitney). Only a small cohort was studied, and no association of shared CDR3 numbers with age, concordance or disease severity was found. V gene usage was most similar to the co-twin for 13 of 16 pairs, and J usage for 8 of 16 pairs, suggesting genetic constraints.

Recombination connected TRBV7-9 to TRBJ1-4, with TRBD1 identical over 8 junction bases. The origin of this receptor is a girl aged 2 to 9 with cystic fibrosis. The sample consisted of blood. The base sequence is TGTGCCAGCAGCCACCAGGCAGGACAGGGTGATGAAAAACTGTTTTTT. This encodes CASSHQAGQGDEKLFF.